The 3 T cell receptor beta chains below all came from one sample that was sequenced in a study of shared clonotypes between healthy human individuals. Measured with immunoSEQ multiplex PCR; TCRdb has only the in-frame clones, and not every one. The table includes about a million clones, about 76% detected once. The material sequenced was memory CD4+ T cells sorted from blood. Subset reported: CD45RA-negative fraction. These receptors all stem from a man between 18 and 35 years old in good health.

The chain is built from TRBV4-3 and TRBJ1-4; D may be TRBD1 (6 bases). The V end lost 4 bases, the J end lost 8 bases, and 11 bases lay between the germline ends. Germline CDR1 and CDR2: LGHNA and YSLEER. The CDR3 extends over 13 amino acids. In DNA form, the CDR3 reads TGCGCCAGCAGCCTACGACAGGAAGAAAAACTGTTTTTT. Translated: CASSLRQEEKLFF.

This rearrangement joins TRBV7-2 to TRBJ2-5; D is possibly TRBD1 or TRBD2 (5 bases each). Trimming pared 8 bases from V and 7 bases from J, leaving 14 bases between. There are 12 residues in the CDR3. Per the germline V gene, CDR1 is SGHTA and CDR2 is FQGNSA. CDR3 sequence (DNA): TGTGCCAGCGGGGACCCCTTGGGGACCCAGTACTTC. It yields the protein CASGDPLGTQYF.

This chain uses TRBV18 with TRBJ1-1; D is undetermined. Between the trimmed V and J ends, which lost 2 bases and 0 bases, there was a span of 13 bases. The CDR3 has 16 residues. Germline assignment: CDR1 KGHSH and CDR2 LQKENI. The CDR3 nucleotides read TGTGCCAGCTCACCAAATTGGGGTTCCTTGAACACTGAAGCTTTCTTT. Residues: CASSPNWGSLNTEAFF.